This T cell receptor beta chain derives from a study of T cell clusters in autoimmune cytopenias. Study outcomes and limitations: A dominant lymphoma-associated repertoire apparently masked the cluster-lack signature in secondary cytopenia versus chronic lymphocytic leukemia.

Germline V lookup: CDR1 KGHSH, CDR2 LQKENI. The CDR3 has 15 residues. Comments on this clonotype: Its specificity is unknown.

Each sample's input was approximately 0.25 ug genomic DNA, 30,000 to 45,000 genome equivalents. TRB rearrangements were amplified by touch-down multiplex PCR with mixed TRB-A/B primers. Following a re-call of the multiplex PCR reads, TCRdb has one entry per CDR3 protein and lacks DNA. In total, the table holds about 4,200 distinct CDR3 sequences. These data were also reused for a study on T cell repertoires in aging, cancer and after chemotherapy. That investigation notes: Donors were grouped into six age bands spanning 30 or younger through 70 or older. Median generation probability rose over the chemotherapy interval in each cancer cohort, suggesting rebound thymic output.

This receptor was taken from a human donor in good health. The chain combines TRBV18 with TRBJ2-7. Sequencing was done on a sample of peripheral blood. CDR3 sequence: CASSPPSSTLYEQYF.